This T cell receptor beta chain appears in the sequencing data of a study of OX40 agonist ivuxolimab in advanced cancers. Study in general: Three patients showed partial responses: one hepatocellular carcinoma and two cutaneous melanoma cases. The study's findings and limits: On average, CD8+ T cells showed a greater number of expanded clones than CD4+. At 0.1 to 3.0 mg/kg and by week 6, CD4+ and CD8+ T cells in the blood had expanded clonally.

A remark on this clone: Its matching antigen is unknown.

CDR3 size: 14 residues. V was trimmed by 8 bases and J by 5 bases, leaving 18 bases between them. Per the germline V gene, CDR1 is MNHEY and CDR2 is SVGAGI. Using immunoSEQ multiplex PCR, the repertoire was profiled, and TCRdb retains in-frame clones only, with some absent. The data hold 60,000 to 90,000 clones, with around 90% observed a single time. The rearrangement joins TRBV6-5 to TRBJ2-5, with D perhaps TRBD2 (7 bases). Sequenced material: CD4+ or CD8+ T cells sorted from blood, taken in a trial of the OX40 agonist ivuxolimab. The TCR was taken from an adult with an advanced solid tumor such as melanoma, head and neck, liver or kidney cancer. CDR3 protein: CASALGGRRETQYF. In nucleotides, the CDR3 is TGTGCCAGCGCTCTGGGGGGGCGCAGGGAGACCCAGTACTTC.